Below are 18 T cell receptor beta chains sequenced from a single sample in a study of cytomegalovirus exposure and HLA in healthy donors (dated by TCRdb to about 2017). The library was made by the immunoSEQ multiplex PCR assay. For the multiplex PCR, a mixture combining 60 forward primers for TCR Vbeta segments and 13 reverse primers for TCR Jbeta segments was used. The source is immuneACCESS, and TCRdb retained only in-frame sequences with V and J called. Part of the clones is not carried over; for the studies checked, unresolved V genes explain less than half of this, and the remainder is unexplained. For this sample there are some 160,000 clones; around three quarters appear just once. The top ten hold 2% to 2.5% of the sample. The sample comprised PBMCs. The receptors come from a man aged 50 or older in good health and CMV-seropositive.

The CDR3 coding sequence is TGCGCCAGCAGCTTGGAGACGGCAGCCCGAGGCACTGAAGCTTTCTTT. Translated: CASSLETAARGTEAFF. The V and J genes are TRBV5-1 and TRBJ1-1; D gene unclear. V was clipped by 0 bases and J by 4 bases, with 16 bases between them. Germline V gene data show CDR1 as SGHRS and CDR2 as YFSETQ. This CDR3 is 16 amino acids long.

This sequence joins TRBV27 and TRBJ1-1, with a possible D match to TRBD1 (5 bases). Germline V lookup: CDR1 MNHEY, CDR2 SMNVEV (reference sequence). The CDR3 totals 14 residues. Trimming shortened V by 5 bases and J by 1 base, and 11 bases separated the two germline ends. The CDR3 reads CASSAGTGNTEAFF. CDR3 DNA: TGTGCCAGCAGTGCGGGGACGGGGAACACTGAAGCTTTCTTT.

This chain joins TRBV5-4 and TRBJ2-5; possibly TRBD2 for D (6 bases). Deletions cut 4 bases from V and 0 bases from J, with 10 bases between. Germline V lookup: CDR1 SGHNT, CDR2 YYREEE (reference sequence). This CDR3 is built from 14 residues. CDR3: CASSADYYQETQYF. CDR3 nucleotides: TGTGCCAGCAGCGCGGACTATTACCAAGAGACCCAGTACTTC. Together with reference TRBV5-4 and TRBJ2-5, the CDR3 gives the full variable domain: ETGVTQSPTHLIKTRGQQVTLRCSSQSGHNTVSWYQQALGQGPQFIFQYYREEENGRGNFPPRFSGLQFPNYSSELNVNALELDDSALYLCASSADYYQETQYFGPGTRLLVL.

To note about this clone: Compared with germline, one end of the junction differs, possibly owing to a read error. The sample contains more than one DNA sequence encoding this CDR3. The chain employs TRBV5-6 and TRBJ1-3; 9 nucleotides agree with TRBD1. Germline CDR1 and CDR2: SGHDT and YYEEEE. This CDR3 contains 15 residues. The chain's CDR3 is CASSAYRGLSNTIYF. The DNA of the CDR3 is TGTGCCAGCAGCGCATACAGGGGGCTAAGTAACACCATATACTTT.

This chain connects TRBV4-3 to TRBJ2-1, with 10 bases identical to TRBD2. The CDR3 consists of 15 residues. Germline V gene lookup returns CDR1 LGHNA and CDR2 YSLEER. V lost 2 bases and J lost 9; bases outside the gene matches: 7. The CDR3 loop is CASSQSYRLAGEQFF. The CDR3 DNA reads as TGCGCCAGCAGCCAAAGCTATCGACTAGCGGGTGAGCAGTTCTTC.

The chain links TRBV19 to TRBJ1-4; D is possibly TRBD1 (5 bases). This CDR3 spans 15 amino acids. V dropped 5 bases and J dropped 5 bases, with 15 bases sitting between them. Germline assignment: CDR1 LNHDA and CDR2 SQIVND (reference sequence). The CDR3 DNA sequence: TGTGCCAGTAGTCTCCTCAGGGAGGTAAATGAAAAACTGTTTTTT. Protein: CASSLLREVNEKLFF.

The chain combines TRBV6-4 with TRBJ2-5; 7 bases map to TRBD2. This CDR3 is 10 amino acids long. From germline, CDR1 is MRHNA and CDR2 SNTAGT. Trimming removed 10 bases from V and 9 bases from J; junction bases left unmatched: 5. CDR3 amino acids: CANPSGAQYF. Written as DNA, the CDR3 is TGTGCCAACCCAAGCGGGGCCCAGTACTTC.

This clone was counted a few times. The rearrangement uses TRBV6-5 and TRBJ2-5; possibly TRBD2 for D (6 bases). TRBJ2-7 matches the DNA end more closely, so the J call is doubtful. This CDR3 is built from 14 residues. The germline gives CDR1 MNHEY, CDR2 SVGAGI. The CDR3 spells CASSRDFSSYEQYF. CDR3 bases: TGTGCCAGCTCTAGGGACTTCAGCTCCTACGAGCAGTACTTC.

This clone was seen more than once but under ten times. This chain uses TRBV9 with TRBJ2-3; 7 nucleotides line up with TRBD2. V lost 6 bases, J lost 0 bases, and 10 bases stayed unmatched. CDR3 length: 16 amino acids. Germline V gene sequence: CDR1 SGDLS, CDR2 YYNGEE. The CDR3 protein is CASTSAVGGSTDTQYF. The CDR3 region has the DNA TGTGCCAGCACCTCCGCCGTGGGGGGGAGCACAGATACGCAGTATTTT.

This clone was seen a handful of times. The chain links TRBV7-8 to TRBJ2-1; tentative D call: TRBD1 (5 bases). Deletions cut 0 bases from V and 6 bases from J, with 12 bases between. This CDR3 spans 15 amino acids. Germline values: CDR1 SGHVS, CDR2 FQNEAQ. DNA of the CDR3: TGTGCCAGCAGCTTAGCCCCAGGGATGGGCAATGAGCAGTTCTTC. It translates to CASSLAPGMGNEQFF.

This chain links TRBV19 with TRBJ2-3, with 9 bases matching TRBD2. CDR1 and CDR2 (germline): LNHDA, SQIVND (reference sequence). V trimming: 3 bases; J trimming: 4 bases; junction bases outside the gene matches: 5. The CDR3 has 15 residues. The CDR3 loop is CASSMTRGGPDTQYF. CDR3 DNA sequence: TGTGCCAGTAGTATGACGCGGGGGGGCCCAGATACGCAGTATTTT.

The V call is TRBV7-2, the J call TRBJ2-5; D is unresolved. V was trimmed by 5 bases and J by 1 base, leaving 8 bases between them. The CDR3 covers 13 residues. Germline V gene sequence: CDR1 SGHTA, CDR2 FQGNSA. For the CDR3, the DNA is TGTGCCAGCAGCCAACTTCCCCAAGAGACCCAGTACTTC. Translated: CASSQLPQETQYF.

Here the CDR3 reads CASSGQETQYF. The CDR3 coding sequence is TGTGCCAGCAGCGGTCAAGAGACCCAGTACTTC. V usage is TRBV27 and J usage is TRBJ2-5; D gene ambiguous. V lost 6 bases, J lost 2 bases, and 4 bases lay in between. This CDR3 comprises 11 residues. Germline assignment: CDR1 MNHEY and CDR2 SMNVEV (reference sequence).

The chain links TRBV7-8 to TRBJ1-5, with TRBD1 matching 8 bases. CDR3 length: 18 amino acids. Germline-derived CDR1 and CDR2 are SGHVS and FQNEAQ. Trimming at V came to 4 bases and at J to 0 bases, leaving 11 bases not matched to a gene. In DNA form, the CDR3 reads TGTGCCAGCAGCTCAGCCGGGACAGGATCCTTTAGCAATCAGCCCCAGCATTTT. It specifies CASSSAGTGSFSNQPQHF.

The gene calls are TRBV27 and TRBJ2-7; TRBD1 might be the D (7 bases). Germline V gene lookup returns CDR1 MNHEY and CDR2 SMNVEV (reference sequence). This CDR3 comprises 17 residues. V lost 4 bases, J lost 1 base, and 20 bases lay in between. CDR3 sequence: CASSSLSTGRLSYEQYF. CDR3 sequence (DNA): TGTGCCAGCAGTTCCCTCTCGACAGGGAGGCTTTCCTACGAGCAGTACTTC.

The CDR3 loop reads CASSADNRTGRTEAFF. The CDR3 DNA is TGTGCCAGCAGCGCAGATAACAGGACAGGGCGGACAGAAGCTTTCTTT. This chain links TRBV9 with TRBJ1-1; 8 bases map to TRBD1. Germline CDR1 SGDLS, CDR2 YYNGEE. The CDR3 sequence is 16 residues long. V dropped 3 bases and J dropped 8; count of bases not matched to a gene: 15. The variable domain in full, with the rest retrieved from reference TRBV9 and TRBJ1-1, is DSGVTQTPKHLITATGQRVTLRCSPRSGDLSVYWYQQSLDQGLQFLIQYYNGEERAKGNILERFSAQQFPDLHSELNLSSLELGDSALYFCASSADNRTGRTEAFFGQGTRLTVV.

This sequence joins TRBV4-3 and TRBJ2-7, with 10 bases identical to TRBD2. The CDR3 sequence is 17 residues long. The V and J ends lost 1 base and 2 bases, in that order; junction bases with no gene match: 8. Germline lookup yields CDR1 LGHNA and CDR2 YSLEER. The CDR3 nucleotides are TGCGCCAGCAGCCAAGCCCTGTTAGCGGGGGGCCCCTACGAGCAGTACTTC. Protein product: CASSQALLAGGPYEQYF.

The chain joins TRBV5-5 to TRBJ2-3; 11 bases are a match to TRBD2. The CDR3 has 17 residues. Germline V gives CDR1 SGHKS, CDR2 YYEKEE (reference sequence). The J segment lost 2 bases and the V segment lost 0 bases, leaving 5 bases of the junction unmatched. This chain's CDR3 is CASSLASSGGPTDTQYF. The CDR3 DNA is TGTGCCAGCAGCTTGGCTTCTAGCGGGGGGCCCACAGATACGCAGTATTTT.